The 30 T cell receptor beta chains below come from one sample, sequenced in a study of CD8+ T cells in alopecia areata. Regarding treatment: oral pan-JAK inhibitor, 5-10 mg twice daily. After isolation, RNA underwent reverse transcription to generate cDNA as the sequencing template. Clones were sequenced by immunoSEQ multiplex PCR, and TCRdb holds only the in-frame ones, with some missing. The profile covers 80,000 or so clones, with around 66% appearing a single time and roughly a quarter taken by the ten largest. Material: CD8+ T cells sorted from blood, obtained at week 24, from a patient treated with tofacitinib. The receptors were sampled from a human donor with alopecia areata.

This rearrangement joins TRBV5-1 to TRBJ2-7; TRBD2 matches at 9 bases. V shed 0 bases, J shed 2 bases, and the junction held 3 bases outside the gene matches. CDR1 and CDR2 from the germline V gene are SGHRS and YFSETQ. The CDR3 sequence is 15 residues long. The CDR3 DNA sequence: TGCGCCAGCAGCTTGGATGGCGGGGGGGCCTACGAGCAGTACTTC. Amino acids: CASSLDGGGAYEQYF. The full variable domain, with the rest looked up from reference TRBV5-1 and TRBJ2-7, is KAGVTQTPRYLIKTRGQQVTLSCSPISGHRSVSWYQQTPGQGLQFLFEYFSETQRNKGNFPGRFSGRQFSNSRSEMNVSTLELGDSALYLCASSLDGGGAYEQYFGPGTRLTVT.

The chain uses TRBV14 and TRBJ1-1; TRBD1 agrees at 8 bases. From germline, CDR1 is SGHDN and CDR2 FVKESK. CDR3 size: 13 residues. The J segment lost 4 bases and the V segment lost 6 bases, leaving 4 bases of the junction unmatched. The CDR3 is CASRQTGATEAFF. CDR3 DNA: TGTGCCAGCAGACAGACAGGGGCCACTGAAGCTTTCTTT.

The chain links TRBV7-9 to TRBJ2-3; 7 bases map to TRBD1. There are 16 residues in the CDR3. The V gene's germline CDR1 is SEHNR and CDR2 FQNEAQ (reference sequence). Unmatched junction bases numbered 9, after V lost 4 bases and J lost 2 bases. The CDR3 reads CASSSPLDRTTDTQYF. Written as DNA, the CDR3 is TGTGCCAGCAGCTCGCCGTTGGACAGGACCACAGATACGCAGTATTTT.

The J gene is TRBJ2-7, the V gene TRBV28; possibly TRBD1 for D (6 bases). This CDR3 spans 12 amino acids. Trimming pared 5 bases from V and 6 bases from J, leaving 11 bases between. Germline values: CDR1 MDHEN, CDR2 SYDVKM. The CDR3 is CASSPDRLEQYF. CDR3 sequence (DNA): TGTGCCAGCAGTCCAGACAGGCTCGAGCAGTACTTC.

The rearrangement links TRBV19 to TRBJ1-1; TRBD1 aligns across 7 bases. Trimming removed 3 bases from V and 6 bases from J; junction bases left unmatched: 4. CDR3 length: 13 amino acids. Looked up from germline, CDR1 is LNHDA and CDR2 is SQIVND (reference sequence). CDR3 nucleotides: TGTGCCAGTAGTATCAACAGGGGCGCTGAAGCTTTCTTT. This codes for CASSINRGAEAFF.

In its sample, this clone was seen once. This chain uses TRBV30 with TRBJ1-5; 8 nucleotides agree with TRBD1. V trimming: 8 bases; J trimming: 0 bases; junction bases outside the gene matches: 9. This CDR3 comprises 15 residues. CDR1 is GTSNPN and CDR2 is SVGIG in the germline V gene (reference sequence). As DNA, the CDR3 is TGTGCCGCGACAGGGGAAAGTTTTAGCAATCAGCCCCAGCATTTT. It codes for CAATGESFSNQPQHF. Full variable domain (missing parts from reference TRBV30 and TRBJ1-5): SQTIHQWPATLVQPVGSPLSLECTVEGTSNPNLYWYRQAAGRGLQLLFYSVGIGQISSEVPQNLSASRPQDRQFILSSKKLLLSDSGFYLCAATGESFSNQPQHFGDGTRLSIL.

The gene calls are TRBV27 and TRBJ2-7, with TRBD2 matching over 8 bases. There are 14 residues in the CDR3. V trimming: 2 bases; J trimming: 4 bases; junction bases outside the gene matches: 4. CDR1 is MNHEY, CDR2 SMNVEV, per germline (reference sequence). For the CDR3, the DNA is TGTGCCAGCAGTTTAAGCGGGAGCCCATACGAGCAGTACTTC. Translated: CASSLSGSPYEQYF.

The chain is built from TRBV9 and TRBJ1-5; no definite D call. The germline CDR1 and CDR2 sequences are SGDLS and YYNGEE. V was trimmed by 3 bases and J by 6 bases, leaving 10 bases between them. CDR3 length: 13 residues. The CDR3 loop reads CASSASPGQPQHF. CDR3 bases: TGTGCCAGCAGCGCAAGCCCTGGTCAGCCCCAGCATTTT.

This clone has just a few counts. The chain couples TRBV5-1 to TRBJ2-3, with D uncertain. With 4 bases removed from V and 6 bases from J, the gap between germline ends came to 9 bases. CDR1 SGHRS and CDR2 YFSETQ come from the germline V gene. The CDR3 has 12 amino acids. CDR3 in DNA: TGCGCCAGCAGCCATGGTAGGGATACGCAGTATTTT. Translated, it gives CASSHGRDTQYF.

Note on this clone: Other DNA sequences in this specimen translate into the identical CDR3. The rearrangement uses TRBV7-6 and TRBJ1-1; D is ambiguous. The CDR3 is 12 amino acids. Germline assignment: CDR1 SGHVS and CDR2 FNYEAQ. The germline V and J ends were trimmed by 3 bases and 1 base, with 3 bases remaining between them. The CDR3 here is CASSFGNTEAFF. The CDR3 bases are TGTGCCAGCAGCTTTGGGAACACTGAAGCTTTCTTT.

This clone has a handful of counts. The chain links TRBV19 to TRBJ1-5; TRBD1 matches 12 bases. J was trimmed by 6 bases and V by 6 bases; bases with no gene match: 6. In germline, CDR1 is LNHDA, CDR2 SQIVND (reference sequence). This CDR3 has 15 amino acids. The CDR3 sequence: CASRPGQGAFQPQHF. The DNA for the CDR3 is TGTGCCAGTAGACCGGGACAGGGGGCATTTCAGCCCCAGCATTTT. Combining the CDR3 with reference TRBV19 and TRBJ1-5 gives the whole variable domain DGGITQSPKYLFRKEGQNVTLSCEQNLNHDAMYWYRQDPGQGLRLIYYSQIVNDFQKGDIAEGYSVSREKKESFPLTVTSAQKNPTAFYLCASRPGQGAFQPQHFGDGTRLSIL.

V usage is TRBV29-1 and J usage is TRBJ2-1; no firm D call. V shed 5 bases and J shed 1 base, with 9 bases lying between them. CDR3 size: 13 residues. Germline-derived CDR1 and CDR2 are SQVTM and ANQGSEA. In nucleotides, the CDR3 is TGCAGCGTTACGGCGGTGTCCTACAATGAGCAGTTCTTC. Amino acids: CSVTAVSYNEQFF.

The V and J genes are TRBV4-2 and TRBJ2-7; TRBD2 is a possible D gene (5 bases). Germline loops: CDR1 LGHNA, CDR2 YNFKEQ. V dropped 4 bases and J dropped 3 bases, with 10 bases sitting between them. This CDR3 contains 13 residues. The CDR3 DNA reads as TGTGCCAGCAGCCCTGGAGGCAGCTACGAGCAGTACTTC. Translated, it gives CASSPGGSYEQYF.

The J gene is TRBJ2-7, the V gene TRBV5-6; 8 bases align to TRBD2. CDR1 and CDR2 (germline): SGHDT, YYEEEE. V was clipped by 4 bases and J by 1 base; unmatched bases: 10. The CDR3 is 16 residues long. The CDR3 region is CASSETGGTRSYEQYF. CDR3 in DNA: TGTGCCAGCAGCGAAACGGGGGGGACTAGGTCCTACGAGCAGTACTTC.

The chain links TRBV30 to TRBJ2-3; tentative D call: TRBD2 (6 bases). The V end was cut by 4 bases, the J end by 0 bases, with 11 bases between. The germline gives CDR1 GTSNPN, CDR2 SVGIG (reference sequence). The CDR3 is 14 residues long. The CDR3 sequence is CAWTLSGSTDTQYF. CDR3 nucleotides: TGTGCCTGGACGTTAAGCGGGAGCACAGATACGCAGTATTTT. The complete variable domain, with remaining parts taken from reference TRBV30 and TRBJ2-3, reads SQTIHQWPATLVQPVGSPLSLECTVEGTSNPNLYWYRQAAGRGLQLLFYSVGIGQISSEVPQNLSASRPQDRQFILSSKKLLLSDSGFYLCAWTLSGSTDTQYFGPGTRLTVL.

The chain couples TRBV7-8 to TRBJ2-3, with D possibly being TRBD1 (5 bases). V was clipped by 2 bases and J by 2 bases, with 11 bases between them. In germline, CDR1 is SGHVS, CDR2 FQNEAQ. The CDR3 has 15 residues. CDR3 amino acids: CASSLKGRVTDTQYF. For the CDR3, the DNA is TGTGCCAGCAGCTTAAAGGGGCGCGTCACAGATACGCAGTATTTT.

V and J are TRBV13 and TRBJ2-1; 7 bases align to TRBD2. With V trimmed by 5 bases and J by 1 base, 5 bases remained unmatched. The length of the CDR3 is 15 residues. CDR1 and CDR2 (germline): PRHDT, FYEKMQ (reference sequence). CDR3 region: CASSRGSGSYNEQFF. As DNA, the CDR3 is TGTGCCAGCAGCCGCGGGAGTGGGTCCTACAATGAGCAGTTCTTC.

The chain employs TRBV5-1 and TRBJ2-6, with TRBD1 matching over 7 bases. Trimming removed 3 bases from V and 2 bases from J; junction bases left unmatched: 14. The CDR3 has 19 amino acids. The germline V gene has CDR1 SGHRS and CDR2 YFSETQ. For the CDR3, the DNA is TGCGCCAGCAGCTACAATCAAGGGGGCGCAGGTGCTGGGGCCAACGTCCTGACTTTC. Translated, it gives CASSYNQGGAGAGANVLTF.

J is TRBJ2-1 and V is TRBV23-1; TRBD1 matches 8 bases. TRBV23-1 is an open reading frame, and its role is uncertain. The ends lost 8 bases at V and 7 bases at J; junction bases unmatched: 4. The CDR3 is made up of 12 amino acids. CDR3 amino acids: CASGQGLNEQFF. DNA for the CDR3: TGCGCCAGCGGACAGGGTCTGAATGAGCAGTTCTTC.

V gene TRBV29-1 combines with J gene TRBJ1-5; possible D gene TRBD1, 5 bases. This CDR3 has 13 residues. Trimming removed 1 base from V and 7 bases from J, with 11 bases in between. Germline values: CDR1 SQVTM, CDR2 ANQGSEA. CDR3 sequence reads: CSVEGGWGQPQHF. The CDR3 nucleotides read TGCAGCGTTGAAGGGGGCTGGGGACAGCCCCAGCATTTT. Combining the CDR3 with reference TRBV29-1 and TRBJ1-5 gives the whole variable domain SAVISQKPSRDICQRGTSLTIQCQVDSQVTMMFWYRQQPGQSLTLIATANQGSEATYESGFVIDKFPISRPNLTFSTLTVSNMSPEDSSIYLCSVEGGWGQPQHFGDGTRLSIL.

The V gene is TRBV4-1, the J gene TRBJ2-5; possible D gene TRBD1, 6 bases. The CDR3 runs to 15 residues. V lost 1 base, J lost 4 bases, and 13 bases lay in between. Germline assignment: CDR1 MGHRA and CDR2 YSYEKL. The CDR3 loop reads CASSQAVGTPETQYF. The DNA of the CDR3 is TGCGCCAGCAGCCAAGCGGTCGGGACACCAGAGACCCAGTACTTC.

This chain uses TRBV27 with TRBJ2-3; 7 bases align to TRBD2. Germline-derived CDR1 and CDR2 are MNHEY and SMNVEV (reference sequence). V lost 4 bases to trimming and J lost 0 bases; unmatched junction nucleotides: 13. The CDR3 has 18 amino acids. CDR3 in DNA: TGTGCCAGCAGTTATTACCCTGCGCGGGAGAGCAGCACAGATACGCAGTATTTT. It codes for CASSYYPARESSTDTQYF.

This clone has only a few counts. The rearrangement joins TRBV28 to TRBJ2-5; TRBD2 matches 12 bases. Germline CDR1 and CDR2: MDHEN and SYDVKM. The V gene end was trimmed by 5 bases and the J gene end by 5 bases; junction bases not matched to a gene: 0. The CDR3 runs 13 residues. Here the CDR3 DNA reads TGTGCCAGCAGTGGACTAGCGGGGGAGACCCAGTACTTC. Amino acid sequence: CASSGLAGETQYF.

The rearrangement links TRBV4-1 to TRBJ1-3, with unresolved D. The CDR3 extends over 16 amino acids. The V gene's germline CDR1 is MGHRA and CDR2 YSYEKL. The V end lost 0 bases, the J end lost 0 bases, and 9 bases lay between the germline ends. CDR3 in DNA: TGCGCCAGCAGCCAAGATCCCGGATTCTCTGGAAACACCATATATTTT. This translates into CASSQDPGFSGNTIYF.

This clone was detected only a few times. The chain combines TRBV4-1 with TRBJ2-2; D is perhaps TRBD1 (6 bases). Germline values: CDR1 MGHRA, CDR2 YSYEKL. Trimming removed 3 bases at V and 1 base at J, with 12 bases between. The CDR3 has 16 residues. CDR3 bases: TGCGCCAGCAGCCACCCCTCGACAGGGAACACCGGGGAGCTGTTTTTT. This gives the protein CASSHPSTGNTGELFF.

This clone was picked up a small number of times. The V gene is TRBV7-6, the J gene TRBJ2-7, with 10 bases that match TRBD1. The CDR3 loop spans 13 amino acids. Per germline, CDR1 SGHVS and CDR2 FNYEAQ. With 6 bases clipped from V and 5 bases from J, the junction kept 4 bases outside the gene matches. This chain's CDR3 is CASSPGTGDEQYF. CDR3 DNA: TGTGCCAGCAGTCCCGGGACAGGGGACGAGCAGTACTTC.

This clone was seen a few times. This chain links TRBV10-3 with TRBJ1-1, with D maybe TRBD1 (5 bases). Per the germline V gene, CDR1 is ENHRY and CDR2 is SYGVKD. The V end lost 6 bases, the J end lost 3 bases, and 23 bases lay between the germline ends. The CDR3 runs to 17 residues. As DNA, the CDR3 is TGTGCCATCAGGACAATAGCCCGGGGCCCCGGGGACACTGAAGCTTTCTTT. This gives the protein CAIRTIARGPGDTEAFF.

This clone was observed once. The rearrangement joins TRBV7-9 to TRBJ2-7, with 9 bases that match TRBD2. Looked up from germline, CDR1 is SEHNR and CDR2 is FQNEAQ (reference sequence). This CDR3 has 14 residues. V lost 3 bases, J lost 2 bases, and 2 bases stayed unmatched. The CDR3 sequence is CASSFLAGTYEQYF. CDR3 sequence (DNA): TGTGCCAGCAGCTTCCTAGCGGGAACCTACGAGCAGTACTTC.

The chain has TRBV29-1 and TRBJ2-2, with D unclear. The ends were cut back, 7 bases at V and 0 bases at J, with 6 bases in the middle. The CDR3 is made up of 12 amino acids. Germline lookup yields CDR1 SQVTM and CDR2 ANQGSEA. The CDR3 DNA reads TGCAGCGCGGACCCGAACACCGGGGAGCTGTTTTTT. Its protein is CSADPNTGELFF.

The genes are TRBV25-1 and TRBJ2-7, with D unresolved. The CDR3 is 11 residues long. V was pared by 4 bases and J by 4 bases, with 5 bases between. The germline V gene encodes CDR1 MGHDK and CDR2 SYGVNS. In nucleotides, the CDR3 is TGTGCCAGCAGTGGCTCTTACGAGCAGTACTTC. Residues: CASSGSYEQYF.